This TCR beta chain emerged from a study of control samples from healthy donors and cancer patients. The CDR3 loop spans 13 amino acids. Germline trimming cut 8 bases from V and 8 bases from J; bases unmatched to any gene: 10. Germline CDR1 and CDR2: MNHEY and SVGAGI. TCRdb keeps only in-frame clones here, not all; method: immunoSEQ multiplex PCR. The profile covers around 150,000 clones, with around 90% appearing a single time and 12% taken by the ten largest. Sequenced sample: blood. This clonotype originated in a man aged 30-40 years in good health. The rearrangement links TRBV6-5 to TRBJ1-2; 8 nucleotides line up with TRBD1. CDR3 sequence reads: CASYSGGAKGYTF. The CDR3 coding sequence is TGTGCCAGCTACTCAGGGGGCGCAAAGGGCTACACCTTC.